This entry lists 19 T cell receptor beta chains sequenced from one sample in a study of blood T cell repertoires in COVID-19. Using immunoSEQ multiplex PCR, the repertoire was profiled, and TCRdb retains in-frame clones only, with some absent. The sample has 300,000 to 400,000 clones, about 82% seen once; the top ten hold just over 7%. The sequencing sample was made of peripheral blood. These receptors were collected from a human donor in a cohort sampled during active COVID-19.

CDR3 amino acids: CASSPFRDRVDTIYF. In DNA form, the CDR3 reads TGTGCCAGCAGCCCATTTCGGGACAGGGTGGACACCATATATTTT. The V and J genes are TRBV3-1 (or the pseudogene TRBV3-2) and TRBJ1-3, with 9 bases lining up with TRBD1. Germline V gives CDR1 LGHDT, CDR2 YNNKEL (reference sequence). The CDR3 has 15 residues. The trim removed 4 bases at V and 8 bases at J, leaving 9 bases unmatched.

The chain has TRBV7-3 and TRBJ2-3; 10 positions agree with TRBD1. Unmatched junction bases numbered 10, after V lost 0 bases and J lost 4 bases. The CDR3 runs to 18 residues. CDR1 is SGHTA, CDR2 FQGTGA, per germline. The CDR3: CASSLTGGTGARADTQYF. As DNA, the CDR3 is TGTGCCAGCAGCTTAACGGGCGGGACAGGGGCTCGGGCAGATACGCAGTATTTT.

This chain links TRBV7-2 with TRBJ1-2, with D possibly matching TRBD1 (6 bases). CDR1 is SGHTA, CDR2 FQGNSA, per germline. The CDR3 is 15 residues long. V lost 5 bases, J lost 4 bases, and 17 bases lay in between. The CDR3 DNA reads as TGTGCCAGCAGCACCAACAGGGTTGGAAGCTATGGCTACACCTTC. Protein product: CASSTNRVGSYGYTF.

This chain uses TRBV7-9 with TRBJ1-1, with D perhaps TRBD1 (5 bases). V dropped 11 bases and J dropped 0 bases, with 13 bases sitting between them. The CDR3 loop spans 13 amino acids. The V gene's germline CDR1 is SEHNR and CDR2 FQNEAQ (reference sequence). For the CDR3, the DNA is TGTGCCCTGGGGCGGGGCGTGAACACTGAAGCTTTCTTT. Translation: CALGRGVNTEAFF.

The chain combines TRBV12-5 with TRBJ2-1; 7 bases map to TRBD2. CDR3 length: 17 amino acids. CDR1 and CDR2 from the germline V gene are LGHNT and FRNRAP. With 0 bases clipped from V and 6 bases from J, the junction kept 11 bases outside the gene matches. CDR3 in amino acids: CASGLVSGTILINEQFF. The CDR3 coding sequence is TGTGCTAGTGGTTTGGTGTCGGGGACTATCCTCATCAATGAGCAGTTCTTC.

V and J are TRBV10-3 and TRBJ1-2; D gene ambiguous. The CDR3 runs to 13 residues. Trimming left V 3 bases short and J 3 bases short, with 8 bases between. The germline CDR1 and CDR2 sequences are ENHRY and SYGVKD. The CDR3 DNA follows: TGTGCCATCAGTGAAATTGACTACTATGGCTACACCTTC. This sequence encodes CAISEIDYYGYTF.

The V gene is TRBV27, the J gene TRBJ2-7, with a tentative D call TRBD1 (6 bases). The ends were cut back, 6 bases at V and 0 bases at J, with 15 bases in the middle. The CDR3 totals 15 residues. Germline CDR1 is MNHEY and CDR2 is SMNVEV (reference sequence). CDR3 loop: CASRTTTGSSYEQYF. The CDR3 bases are TGTGCCAGCAGGACAACGACAGGTAGCTCCTACGAGCAGTACTTC.

The chain combines TRBV5-4 with TRBJ2-4, with D tentatively TRBD1 (6 bases). The CDR3 runs 16 residues. Trimming pared 2 bases from V and 4 bases from J, leaving 16 bases between. The germline gives CDR1 SGHNT, CDR2 YYREEE (reference sequence). The CDR3 region is CASSLNRDRGKNIQYF. As DNA, the CDR3 is TGTGCCAGCAGCTTAAACAGGGATAGGGGGAAAAACATTCAGTACTTC. Drawing the rest from reference TRBV5-4 and TRBJ2-4, the complete variable domain is ETGVTQSPTHLIKTRGQQVTLRCSSQSGHNTVSWYQQALGQGPQFIFQYYREEENGRGNFPPRFSGLQFPNYSSELNVNALELDDSALYLCASSLNRDRGKNIQYFGAGTRLSVL.

This chain links TRBV6-5 with TRBJ1-5, with D possibly matching TRBD1 (6 bases). The CDR3 contains 15 residues. The V gene's germline CDR1 is MNHEY and CDR2 SVGAGI. The germline V and J ends were trimmed by 6 bases and 3 bases, with 15 bases remaining between them. The CDR3 protein is CASRGTYLINQPQHF. Written as DNA, the CDR3 is TGTGCCAGCAGAGGGACATATTTAATCAATCAGCCCCAGCATTTT.

The chain carries TRBV20-1 and TRBJ2-1, with D perhaps matching TRBD2 (6 bases). The CDR3 contains 14 residues. CDR1 and CDR2 from the germline V gene are DFQATT and SNEGSKA (reference sequence). The ends were cut back, 3 bases at V and 7 bases at J, with 16 bases in the middle. The CDR3 sequence: CSASPGGGRNEQFF. The CDR3 DNA is TGCAGTGCTAGTCCTGGGGGAGGCCGAAATGAGCAGTTCTTC.

The V and J genes are TRBV6-5 and TRBJ1-1; D is ambiguous. V lost 0 bases and J lost 11, with 13 bases in between. The CDR3 runs to 13 residues. CDR1 and CDR2 (germline): MNHEY, SVGAGI. CDR3 sequence (DNA): TGTGCCAGCAGTTACTCGAGTAGAAGTCATGCTTTCTTT. Its protein is CASSYSSRSHAFF.

The chain combines TRBV3-1 (or the pseudogene TRBV3-2) with TRBJ1-1; D possibly corresponds to TRBD1 (5 bases). V was pared by 1 base and J by 7 bases, with 7 bases between. The CDR3 is made up of 12 amino acids. Germline V gives CDR1 LGHDT, CDR2 YNNKEL (reference sequence). This chain's CDR3 is CASSQGQSEAFF. The CDR3 DNA reads as TGTGCCAGCAGCCAAGGACAGAGTGAAGCTTTCTTT.

The chain combines TRBV10-3 with TRBJ1-1; 8 bases line up with TRBD1. The ends lost 4 bases at V and 0 bases at J; junction bases unmatched: 7. In germline, CDR1 is ENHRY, CDR2 SYGVKD. The CDR3 consists of 16 residues. The CDR3 sequence: CAISGRTGMMNTEAFF. The CDR3 bases are TGTGCCATCAGTGGCCGGACAGGGATGATGAACACTGAAGCTTTCTTT.

The chain links TRBV30 to TRBJ1-4, with 7 nucleotides matching TRBD1. V gave up 5 bases and J gave up 4 bases; unmatched junction bases: 10. This CDR3 is built from 15 residues. CDR1 and CDR2 (germline): GTSNPN, SVGIG (reference sequence). The CDR3 here is CAWETGAGFNEKLFF. The CDR3 DNA is TGTGCCTGGGAAACAGGGGCTGGGTTTAATGAAAAACTGTTTTTT. Complete variable domain (other parts from reference TRBV30 and TRBJ1-4): SQTIHQWPATLVQPVGSPLSLECTVEGTSNPNLYWYRQAAGRGLQLLFYSVGIGQISSEVPQNLSASRPQDRQFILSSKKLLLSDSGFYLCAWETGAGFNEKLFFGSGTQLSVL.

Note on this clone: This CDR3 is also generated by other DNA sequences in the sample. The chain couples TRBV4-1 to TRBJ1-5, with D possibly TRBD1 on 5 matching bases. V was shortened by 0 bases and J by 2 bases, with 8 bases between the two germline ends. The germline V gene has CDR1 MGHRA and CDR2 YSYEKL. The length of the CDR3 is 15 residues. CDR3 nucleotide sequence: TGCGCCAGCAGCCAAGAGCGGGGGGGCAATCAGCCCCAGCATTTT. Translation: CASSQERGGNQPQHF.

V and J are TRBV24-1 and TRBJ1-6; the D is unclear. V was pared by 2 bases and J by 2 bases, with 12 bases between. The CDR3 loop spans 17 amino acids. Per germline, CDR1 KGHDR and CDR2 SFDVKD. The CDR3 region is CATSDSRAGTYNSPLHF. The DNA for the CDR3 is TGTGCCACCAGTGATTCCCGAGCGGGGACCTATAATTCACCCCTCCACTTT.

The chain employs TRBV29-1 and TRBJ1-1; D not resolved. This CDR3 region has 11 residues. Trimming took 6 bases from V and 7 from J, leaving 12 bases between them. CDR1 is SQVTM, CDR2 ANQGSEA, per germline. The CDR3 reads CSVLAVSEAFF. The CDR3, as DNA: TGCAGCGTCCTCGCGGTGAGTGAAGCTTTCTTT.

This sequence joins TRBV4-1 and TRBJ1-2, with D possibly TRBD1 on 6 matching bases. Trimming left V 1 base short and J 11 bases short, with 14 bases between. The CDR3 has 13 residues. Germline assignment: CDR1 MGHRA and CDR2 YSYEKL. DNA of the CDR3: TGCGCCAGCAGCCAAGGGGTCGAGACAGGATACACCTTC. It specifies CASSQGVETGYTF.

The chain combines TRBV10-3 with TRBJ1-1; D gene ambiguous. CDR1 ENHRY and CDR2 SYGVKD come from the germline V gene. Between the trimmed V and J ends, which lost 0 bases and 1 base, there was a span of 15 bases. The CDR3 contains 17 residues. The CDR3 coding sequence is TGTGCCATCAGTGAGTCGGTGGCCAGTTTTCAGAACACTGAAGCTTTCTTT. Protein: CAISESVASFQNTEAFF.